The 6 T cell receptor beta chains below all came from one sample that was sequenced in a study of T cells in Graves' hyperthyroidism and ophthalmopathy. There were TCR beta CDR3 regions amplified from RNA transcripts. First-round RT-PCR targeting the TCR CDR3 was performed with the HTBI primer set. TCRdb processed the multiplex PCR reads anew with MiXCR; each CDR3 protein has one entry. The sample carries 330,000 or so distinct CDR3 sequences, roughly 19% recorded once. Source material: blood. The receptors stem from a man over 45 with Graves' ophthalmopathy.

This clonotype was recorded many times. V is TRBV7-8 and J is TRBJ2-7; D not resolved. CDR1 and CDR2 (germline): SGHVS, FQNEAQ. This CDR3 is built from 13 residues. Trimming shortened V by 5 bases and J by 2 bases, and 10 bases separated the two germline ends. This CDR3 reads CASSPPVPYEQYF. CDR3 coding DNA: TGTGCCAGCAGCCCGCCCGTCCCCTACGAGCAGTACTTC. The full variable domain, rest sourced from reference TRBV7-8 and TRBJ2-7, is GAGVSQSPRYKVAKRGQDVALRCDPISGHVSLFWYQQALGQGPEFLTYFQNEAQLDKSGLPSDRFFAERPEGSVSTLKIQRTQQEDSAVYLCASSPPVPYEQYFGPGTRLTVT.

This clonotype was seen ten or more times. The V call is TRBV11-3, the J call TRBJ2-3; D gene unclear. This CDR3 has 13 residues. Per the germline V gene, CDR1 is SGHNT and CDR2 is YENEEA. V lost 1 base and J 2 bases, leaving 4 bases between the germline ends. DNA for the CDR3: TGTGCCAGCAGCTTAGCATACACAGATACGCAGTATTTT. Residues: CASSLAYTDTQYF.

This clonotype has at least ten counts. The rearrangement links TRBV11-2 to TRBJ2-7, with 9 bases identical to TRBD2. The germline V gene encodes CDR1 SGHAT and CDR2 FQNNGV. V lost 11 bases and J lost 4; bases outside the gene matches: 12. CDR3 length: 14 amino acids. CDR3 coding DNA: TGTGCCTCGGCGTTGCGGGAGGGCGGGTACGAGCAGTACTTC. Protein product: CASALREGGYEQYF.

There are a few counts of this clonotype. This chain connects TRBV5-6 to TRBJ2-7; D ambiguous. The CDR3 has 14 amino acids. Germline V gene data show CDR1 as SGHDT and CDR2 as YYEEEE. Trimming pared 4 bases from V and 4 bases from J, leaving 15 bases between. The CDR3 sequence: CASSRWGSPYEQYF. DNA for the CDR3: TGTGCCAGCAGCCGCTGGGGATCCCCTTACGAGCAGTACTTC.

The V call is TRBV12-5, the J call TRBJ1-1; 7 bases agree with TRBD1. The germline CDR1 and CDR2 sequences are LGHNT and FRNRAP. This CDR3 spans 13 amino acids. With V trimmed by 1 base and J by 6 bases, 2 bases remained unmatched. CDR3 residues: CASGLAGTAEAFF. In nucleotides, the CDR3 is TGTGCTAGTGGTTTGGCCGGGACAGCTGAAGCTTTCTTT.

This clonotype showed up just a few times. CDR3 bases: TGCAGTGCAAAGATCGGGGCCTATGGCTACACCTTC. Translated, it gives CSAKIGAYGYTF. The gene calls are TRBV20-1 and TRBJ1-2; tentatively, D is TRBD1 (5 bases). The CDR3 has 12 residues. V was clipped by 6 bases and J by 4 bases, with 12 bases between them. Germline CDR1 and CDR2: DFQATT and SNEGSKA (reference sequence).